This T cell receptor beta chain was sequenced in a study of CD8 T cells in ankylosing spondylitis. This clonotype has a count of ten or more. The CDR3 has 13 residues. The V and J ends lost 8 bases and 3 bases respectively, with 14 bases between them. Germline loops: CDR1 SNHLY, CDR2 FYNNEI. TCRdb reprocessed the 5' RACE reads with MiXCR, giving one entry per CDR3 protein. This table has about 150,000 distinct CDR3 sequences, around a third appearing once. Specimen: synovial fluid, either unsorted or a sorted T cell fraction (not recorded which). The chain couples TRBV2 to TRBJ2-7, with D perhaps TRBD1 (6 bases). This receptor was obtained from a male donor with ankylosing spondylitis. This CDR3 is CASQAGQLYEQYF. The DNA for the CDR3 is TGTGCCAGCCAAGCTGGACAGCTCTACGAGCAGTACTTC.